This passage covers 18 T cell receptor beta chains from one sample sequenced in a study of immune evolution from preneoplasia to lung adenocarcinoma. TCRdb's copy holds only in-frame clones and misses some; the assay was immunoSEQ multiplex PCR. The table shows 25,000 to 30,000 clones, with 65% to 75% occurring only once. The sample taken for sequencing was FFPE invasive lung adenocarcinoma tissue. The receptor set was obtained from a person in their sixties with invasive lung adenocarcinoma. Some clones in this sample may be carry-over from other donors' samples.

The chain links TRBV5-4 to TRBJ1-4; no clear D gene. This CDR3 is 13 amino acids long. Germline CDR1 reads SGHNT; CDR2 reads YYREEE (reference sequence). The V end lost 4 bases, the J end lost 0 bases, and 4 bases lay between the germline ends. The CDR3 nucleotides are TGTGCCAGCAGCAGTGCAACTAATGAAAAACTGTTTTTT. Its protein product is CASSSATNEKLFF. The full variable domain, completed using reference TRBV5-4 and TRBJ1-4, is ETGVTQSPTHLIKTRGQQVTLRCSSQSGHNTVSWYQQALGQGPQFIFQYYREEENGRGNFPPRFSGLQFPNYSSELNVNALELDDSALYLCASSSATNEKLFFGSGTQLSVL.

The chain combines TRBV6-6 with TRBJ2-7; tentative D call: TRBD2 (6 bases). Germline lookup yields CDR1 MNHNY and CDR2 SVGAGI (reference sequence). There are 13 residues in the CDR3. V was shortened by 6 bases and J by 3 bases, with 12 bases between the two germline ends. DNA of the CDR3: TGTGCCAGCAGCCAGACTAGAGTCTACGAGCAGTACTTC. Amino acid sequence: CASSQTRVYEQYF.

The J gene is TRBJ2-1, the V gene TRBV28; D might be TRBD1 (6 bases). Germline CDR1 and CDR2: MDHEN and SYDVKM. This CDR3 region has 15 residues. Deletions cut 2 bases from V and 4 bases from J, with 12 bases between. The CDR3 DNA reads as TGTGCCAGCAGTTTAGAGTCAGGGGATTACAATGAGCAGTTCTTC. It specifies CASSLESGDYNEQFF.

DNA of the CDR3: TGTGCCAGCACTCCTAGCGGGGGCACAGATACGCAGTATTTT. It specifies CASTPSGGTDTQYF. The J gene is TRBJ2-3, the V gene TRBV2, with TRBD2 matching over 9 bases. The CDR3 has 14 residues. CDR1 is SNHLY, CDR2 FYNNEI, per germline. Trimming at V came to 7 bases and at J to 1 base, leaving 3 bases not matched to a gene.

With respect to this clone: This sample also contains other DNA sequences that code for the same CDR3. The chain is built from TRBV6-6 and TRBJ2-2; possible D gene TRBD2, 5 bases. V lost 0 bases and J 4 bases, leaving 6 bases between the germline ends. CDR3 length equals 14 residues. Germline V gene lookup returns CDR1 MNHNY and CDR2 SVGAGI (reference sequence). The CDR3 region has the DNA TGTGCCAGCAGTTACTCCGGGGTCACCGGGGAGCTGTTTTTT. This codes for CASSYSGVTGELFF.

The rearrangement uses TRBV5-1 and TRBJ2-2, with a tentative D call TRBD2 (5 bases). The V gene lost 8 bases and the J gene lost 0 bases, with 20 bases spanning the gap. Germline V gene lookup returns CDR1 SGHRS and CDR2 YFSETQ. There are 17 residues in the CDR3. The CDR3 loop is CASRLRAGATNTGELFF. In nucleotides, the CDR3 is TGCGCCAGTAGGTTGAGGGCAGGAGCTACGAACACCGGGGAGCTGTTTTTT.

The chain carries TRBV19 and TRBJ2-6; 9 bases are a match to TRBD1. V shed 5 bases, J shed 4 bases, and the junction held 6 bases outside the gene matches. The CDR3 loop spans 16 amino acids. The germline gives CDR1 LNHDA, CDR2 SQIVND (reference sequence). This CDR3 reads CASSADRGTGANVLTF. The CDR3 DNA reads as TGTGCCAGTAGTGCGGACAGGGGTACAGGGGCCAACGTCCTGACTTTC.

The rearrangement joins TRBV19 to TRBJ2-1; 7 bases line up with TRBD1. V lost 6 bases, J lost 6 bases, and 5 bases stayed unmatched. The CDR3 has 13 residues. Germline assignment: CDR1 LNHDA and CDR2 SQIVND (reference sequence). CDR3 bases: TGTGCCAGTAGAGGGGACAGTGGCAATGAGCAGTTCTTC. This encodes CASRGDSGNEQFF.

The DNA of the CDR3 is TGCAGCGCCCGACTAGCGGGAGTCTGGGATACGCAGTATTTT. It encodes CSARLAGVWDTQYF. The chain couples TRBV29-1 to TRBJ2-3; TRBD2 matches at 12 bases. The junction had 8 bases not matched to a gene; V was cut back by 7 bases and J by 6 bases. The CDR3 loop spans 14 amino acids. Germline CDR1 SQVTM, CDR2 ANQGSEA.

V is TRBV11-2 and J is TRBJ2-2; TRBD2 aligns across 12 bases. There are 16 residues in the CDR3. Germline CDR1 reads SGHAT; CDR2 reads FQNNGV. Trimming removed 5 bases from V and 5 bases from J; junction bases left unmatched: 6. CDR3 residues: CASSPTSGSRTGELFF. The CDR3 DNA sequence: TGTGCCAGCAGCCCGACTAGCGGGAGTAGAACCGGGGAGCTGTTTTTT. The full variable domain, with the rest looked up from reference TRBV11-2 and TRBJ2-2, is EAGVAQSPRYKIIEKRQSVAFWCNPISGHATLYWYQQILGQGPKLLIQFQNNGVVDDSQLPKDRFSAERLKGVDSTLKIQPAKLEDSAVYLCASSPTSGSRTGELFFGEGSRLTVL.

The gene calls are TRBV27 and TRBJ2-1; 8 bases align to TRBD2. The germline gives CDR1 MNHEY, CDR2 SMNVEV (reference sequence). The V segment lost 4 bases and the J segment 4 bases; nucleotides outside the gene matches: 15. This CDR3 spans 18 amino acids. In DNA, the CDR3 is TGTGCCAGCAGTTGGAAGGTCGGGAGGGCCTTCTCTTACAATGAGCAGTTCTTC. This encodes CASSWKVGRAFSYNEQFF.

The V and J genes are TRBV9 and TRBJ1-1; D is unclear. Germline CDR1 is SGDLS and CDR2 is YYNGEE. This CDR3 has 12 residues. V gave up 4 bases and J gave up 10 bases, with 14 bases separating them. The DNA of the CDR3 is TGTGCCAGCAGCCCACCTTTGGCGGGAGCTTTCTTT. Encoded protein: CASSPPLAGAFF.

The CDR3, as DNA: TGTGCCAGCAGCGTAGGCGACGGCAACGAGCAGTACTTC. This encodes CASSVGDGNEQYF. The J gene is TRBJ2-7, the V gene TRBV9; no firm D call. This CDR3 spans 13 amino acids. Deletions cut 0 bases from V and 5 bases from J, with 9 bases between. Germline CDR1 SGDLS, CDR2 YYNGEE.

This CDR3 reads CASSYDRVSYEQYF. The CDR3 nucleotides read TGTGCCAGCAGTTACGACAGGGTCTCCTACGAGCAGTACTTC. The chain couples TRBV2 to TRBJ2-7, with 7 bases identical to TRBD1. J gave up 0 bases and V 5 bases, and 4 bases lay outside the gene matches. CDR1 is SNHLY, CDR2 FYNNEI, per germline. The CDR3 has 14 residues. The full variable domain, completed using reference TRBV2 and TRBJ2-7, is EPEVTQTPSHQVTQMGQEVILRCVPISNHLYFYWYRQILGQKVEFLVSFYNNEISEKSEIFDDQFSVERPDGSNFTLKIRSTKLEDSAMYFCASSYDRVSYEQYFGPGTRLTVT.

The chain links TRBV10-2 to TRBJ1-5; D is unresolved. CDR3 size: 15 residues. Germline V gives CDR1 WSHSY, CDR2 SAAADI. V lost 3 bases and J lost 2, with 11 bases in between. This CDR3 is CASSETGQGNQPQHF. In DNA, the CDR3 is TGCGCCAGCAGTGAAACTGGGCAGGGCAATCAGCCCCAGCATTTT.

This clone was detected only a few times. The genes are TRBV7-9 and TRBJ1-4; 7 bases fit TRBD1. Unmatched junction bases numbered 2, after V lost 1 base and J lost 6 bases. This CDR3 comprises 14 residues. CDR1 is SEHNR and CDR2 is FQNEAQ in the germline V gene (reference sequence). CDR3 sequence: CASSLVGTDEKLFF. CDR3 sequence (DNA): TGTGCCAGCAGCTTAGTCGGGACAGATGAAAAACTGTTTTTT.

The chain uses TRBV18 and TRBJ2-6; D not resolved. From germline, CDR1 is KGHSH and CDR2 LQKENI. The CDR3 covers 15 residues. The V end lost 0 bases, the J end lost 2 bases, and 5 bases lay between the germline ends. CDR3 nucleotides: TGTGCCAGCTCACCACCTGGGGCTGGGGCCAACGTCCTGACTTTC. It translates to CASSPPGAGANVLTF.

The chain has TRBV27 and TRBJ2-7, with D possibly TRBD1 on 6 matching bases. Germline V CDR1 and CDR2: MNHEY, SMNVEV (reference sequence). The V end lost 4 bases, the J end lost 1 base, and 14 bases lay between the germline ends. The CDR3 sequence is 15 residues long. The DNA for the CDR3 is TGTGCCAGCAGTTCCCTAACAGGGAATTCCTACGAGCAGTACTTC. Residues: CASSSLTGNSYEQYF.